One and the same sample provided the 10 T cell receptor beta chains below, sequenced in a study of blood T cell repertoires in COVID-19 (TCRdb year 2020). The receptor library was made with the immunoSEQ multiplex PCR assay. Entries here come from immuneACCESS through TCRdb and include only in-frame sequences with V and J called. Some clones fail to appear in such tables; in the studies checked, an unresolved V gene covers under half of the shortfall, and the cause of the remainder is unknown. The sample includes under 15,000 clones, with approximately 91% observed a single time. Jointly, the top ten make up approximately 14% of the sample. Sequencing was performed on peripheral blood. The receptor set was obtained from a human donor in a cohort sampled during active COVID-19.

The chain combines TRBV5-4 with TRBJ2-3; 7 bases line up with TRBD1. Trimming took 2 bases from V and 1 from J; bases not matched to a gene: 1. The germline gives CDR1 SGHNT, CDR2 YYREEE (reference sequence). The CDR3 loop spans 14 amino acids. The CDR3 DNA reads TGTGCCAGCAGCTTCGGACAGGGCACAGATACGCAGTATTTT. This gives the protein CASSFGQGTDTQYF.

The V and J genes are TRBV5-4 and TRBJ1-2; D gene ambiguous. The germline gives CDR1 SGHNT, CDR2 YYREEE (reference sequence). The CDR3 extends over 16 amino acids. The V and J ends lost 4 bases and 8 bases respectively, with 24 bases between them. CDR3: CASSHPSPPTVWGYTF. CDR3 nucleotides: TGTGCCAGCAGCCACCCCTCCCCACCAACGGTGTGGGGCTACACCTTC. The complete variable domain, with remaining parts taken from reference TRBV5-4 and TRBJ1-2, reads ETGVTQSPTHLIKTRGQQVTLRCSSQSGHNTVSWYQQALGQGPQFIFQYYREEENGRGNFPPRFSGLQFPNYSSELNVNALELDDSALYLCASSHPSPPTVWGYTFGSGTRLTVV.

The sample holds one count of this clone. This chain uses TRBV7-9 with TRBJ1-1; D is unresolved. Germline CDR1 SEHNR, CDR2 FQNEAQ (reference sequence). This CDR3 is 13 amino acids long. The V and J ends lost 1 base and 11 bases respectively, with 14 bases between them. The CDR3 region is CASSLGKGVGAFF. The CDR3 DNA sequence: TGTGCCAGCAGCTTAGGCAAGGGAGTGGGTGCTTTCTTT.

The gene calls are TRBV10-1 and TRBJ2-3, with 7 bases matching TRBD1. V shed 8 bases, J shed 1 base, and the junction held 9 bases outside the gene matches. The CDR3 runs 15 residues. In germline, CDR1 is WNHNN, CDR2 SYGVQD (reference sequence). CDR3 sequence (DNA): TGCGCCAGCGGATCAGACAGGGTGGGCACAGATACGCAGTATTTT. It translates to CASGSDRVGTDTQYF.

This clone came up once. This chain's CDR3 is CASSRGGAGANVLTF. In DNA form, the CDR3 reads TGTGCCAGCAGCCGCGGAGGGGCTGGGGCCAACGTCCTGACTTTC. The chain couples TRBV7-2 to TRBJ2-6, with D possibly TRBD2 on 6 matching bases. Germline loops: CDR1 SGHTA, CDR2 FQGNSA. V was shortened by 5 bases and J by 2 bases, with 10 bases between the two germline ends. The CDR3 is 15 amino acids.

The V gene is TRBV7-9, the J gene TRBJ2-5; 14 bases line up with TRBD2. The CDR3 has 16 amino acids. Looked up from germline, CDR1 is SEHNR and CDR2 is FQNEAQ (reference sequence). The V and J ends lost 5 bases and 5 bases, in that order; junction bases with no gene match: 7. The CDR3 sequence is CASSPRLAGGRETQYF. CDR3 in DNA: TGTGCCAGCAGCCCTCGACTAGCGGGGGGGCGTGAGACCCAGTACTTC.

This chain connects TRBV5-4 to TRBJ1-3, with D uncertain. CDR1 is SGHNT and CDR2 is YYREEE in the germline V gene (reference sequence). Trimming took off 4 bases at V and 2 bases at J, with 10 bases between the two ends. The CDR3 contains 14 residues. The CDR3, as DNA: TGTGCCAGCAGCAAAGGTACTACTGGAAACACCATATATTTT. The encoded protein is CASSKGTTGNTIYF.

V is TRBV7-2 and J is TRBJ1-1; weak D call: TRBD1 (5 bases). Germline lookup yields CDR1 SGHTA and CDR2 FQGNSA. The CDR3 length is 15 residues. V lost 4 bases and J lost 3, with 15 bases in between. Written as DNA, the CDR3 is TGTGCCAGCAGCTGGCGGGGTCGGGGGTACACTGAAGCTTTCTTT. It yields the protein CASSWRGRGYTEAFF. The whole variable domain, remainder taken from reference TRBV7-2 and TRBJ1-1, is GAGVSQSPSNKVTEKGKDVELRCDPISGHTALYWYRQSLGQGLEFLIYFQGNSAPDKSGLPSDRFSAERTGGSVSTLTIQRTQQEDSAVYLCASSWRGRGYTEAFFGQGTRLTVV.

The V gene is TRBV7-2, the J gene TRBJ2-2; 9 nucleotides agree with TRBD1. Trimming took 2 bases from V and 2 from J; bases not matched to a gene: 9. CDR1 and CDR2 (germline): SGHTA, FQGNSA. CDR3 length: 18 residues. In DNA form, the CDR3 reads TGTGCCAGCAGCTTAAGGGCCTGGGGACAGGGAAACACCGGGGAGCTGTTTTTT. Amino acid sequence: CASSLRAWGQGNTGELFF.

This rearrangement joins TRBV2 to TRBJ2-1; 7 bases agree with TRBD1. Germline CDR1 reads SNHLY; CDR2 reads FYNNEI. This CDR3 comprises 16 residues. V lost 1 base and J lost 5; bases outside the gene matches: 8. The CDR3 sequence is CASSEVWDSFNNEQFF. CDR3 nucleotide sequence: TGTGCCAGCAGTGAAGTGTGGGACAGTTTTAACAATGAGCAGTTCTTC.